The 32 T cell receptor beta chains below were found in one sample sequenced in a study of blood T cell repertoires in COVID-19. TCRdb keeps only in-frame clones here, not all; method: immunoSEQ multiplex PCR. The sample holds 130,000 to 150,000 clones; about 86% are singletons and the top ten take roughly 3%. The sequencing sample was made of peripheral blood. These receptors all stem from a woman aged 80 or over with acute or convalescent COVID-19.

This clone was seen only a few times. Additional DNA sequences in this sample encode the identical CDR3. This chain joins TRBV9 and TRBJ2-1; TRBD2 aligns across 10 bases. CDR3 length equals 15 residues. CDR1 and CDR2 (germline): SGDLS, YYNGEE. The trim removed 4 bases at V and 5 bases at J, leaving 6 bases unmatched. CDR3 sequence: CASSPLAGDNNEQFF. The CDR3 bases are TGTGCCAGCAGCCCTCTAGCGGGGGATAACAATGAGCAGTTCTTC.

The rearrangement links TRBV2 to TRBJ1-1; D not resolved. The CDR3 consists of 13 residues. V was trimmed by 3 bases and J by 1 base, leaving 6 bases between them. CDR1 and CDR2 (germline): SNHLY, FYNNEI. The CDR3 sequence: CASSENKNTEAFF. The CDR3 DNA reads TGTGCCAGCAGTGAGAACAAGAACACTGAAGCTTTCTTT.

V is TRBV14 and J is TRBJ2-3, with a tentative D call TRBD1 (6 bases). Trimming removed 4 bases at V and 1 base at J, with 12 bases between. Germline loops: CDR1 SGHDN, CDR2 FVKESK. The CDR3 spans 15 residues. In DNA, the CDR3 is TGTGCCAGCAGCCCCACAGGGCAGGGCACAGATACGCAGTATTTT. Translation gives CASSPTGQGTDTQYF. The full variable domain, with the rest looked up from reference TRBV14 and TRBJ2-3, is EAGVTQFPSHSVIEKGQTVTLRCDPISGHDNLYWYRRVMGKEIKFLLHFVKESKQDESGMPNNRFLAERTGGTYSTLKVQPAELEDSGVYFCASSPTGQGTDTQYFGPGTRLTVL.

This clone appeared once. This rearrangement joins TRBV9 to TRBJ1-1; a weak D match, TRBD1 (6 bases). There are 15 residues in the CDR3. Trimming removed 3 bases from V and 6 bases from J, with 18 bases in between. Germline-derived CDR1 and CDR2 are SGDLS and YYNGEE. The chain's CDR3 is CASSASGQKGAEAFF. In DNA, the CDR3 is TGTGCCAGCAGCGCTTCGGGACAAAAGGGGGCTGAAGCTTTCTTT.

The chain has TRBV13 and TRBJ1-5; 8 nucleotides agree with TRBD1. Germline loops: CDR1 PRHDT, CDR2 FYEKMQ (reference sequence). The CDR3 has 15 amino acids. J lost 6 bases, V lost 5 bases, and 9 bases had no gene match. The CDR3 reads CASSARTGSGQPQHF. The CDR3 region has the DNA TGTGCCAGCAGCGCCCGGACAGGGTCAGGTCAGCCCCAGCATTTT.

The chain couples TRBV14 to TRBJ1-2; possible D gene TRBD1, 6 bases. The CDR3 length is 13 residues. Germline V gene data show CDR1 as SGHDN and CDR2 as FVKESK. Deletions cut 8 bases from V and 0 bases from J, with 10 bases between. Here the CDR3 reads CASRRDTNYGYTF. In DNA, the CDR3 is TGTGCCAGCCGCAGGGACACTAACTATGGCTACACCTTC.

CDR3 amino acids: CASSHRWGYTF. CDR3 nucleotides: TGTGCCAGCAGTCACCGGTGGGGCTACACCTTC. The J gene is TRBJ1-2, the V gene TRBV6-2 or TRBV6-3; no clear D gene. The CDR3 consists of 11 residues. The ends were cut back, 5 bases at V and 8 bases at J, with 9 bases in the middle. Per germline, CDR1 MNHEY and CDR2 SVGEGT.

This clone was detected only once. This rearrangement joins TRBV19 to TRBJ2-7; 7 bases line up with TRBD2. Germline V gene data show CDR1 as LNHDA and CDR2 as SQIVND (reference sequence). V gave up 6 bases and J gave up 3 bases; unmatched junction bases: 5. This CDR3 is built from 13 residues. Here the CDR3 DNA reads TGTGCCAGTAGCCTCGGGACTATCTACGAGCAGTACTTC. The encoded protein is CASSLGTIYEQYF.

This clone was recorded a few times. The rearrangement links TRBV6-2 or TRBV6-3 to TRBJ2-7; TRBD1 aligns across 7 bases. With V trimmed by 6 bases and J by 3 bases, 20 bases remained unmatched. This CDR3 has 18 residues. CDR1 is MNHEY, CDR2 SVGEGT, per germline. The CDR3 here is CASSPRQGSAINLYEQYF. In DNA form, the CDR3 reads TGTGCCAGCAGCCCTAGACAGGGTTCGGCTATAAACCTCTACGAGCAGTACTTC.

The count of this clone is one. The chain uses TRBV19 and TRBJ1-5; 11 bases agree with TRBD1. V gave up 3 bases and J gave up 6 bases; unmatched junction bases: 4. Germline assignment: CDR1 LNHDA and CDR2 SQIVND (reference sequence). This CDR3 spans 15 amino acids. The CDR3 DNA follows: TGTGCCAGTAGTATCGGACAGGGGGCAAGTCAGCCCCAGCATTTT. As protein: CASSIGQGASQPQHF.

The J gene is TRBJ2-5, the V gene TRBV7-2; TRBD1 agrees at 11 bases. Germline V CDR1 and CDR2: SGHTA, FQGNSA. There are 14 residues in the CDR3. The V gene end was trimmed by 5 bases and the J gene end by 14 bases; junction bases not matched to a gene: 13. CDR3 region: CASSPRGGQGAAYF. CDR3 in DNA: TGTGCCAGCAGCCCCCGCGGCGGACAGGGGGCGGCCTACTTC.

The sample holds a few counts of this clone. CDR3 region: CASSYARRSYGYTF. CDR3 nucleotides: TGTGCCAGCAGTTACGCGAGGCGGAGCTATGGCTACACCTTC. The chain carries TRBV6-5 and TRBJ1-2; D unresolved. Per germline, CDR1 MNHEY and CDR2 SVGAGI. Trimming took off 2 bases at V and 4 bases at J, with 11 bases between the two ends. The CDR3 sequence is 14 residues long.

Comments on this clone: The sample contains more than one DNA sequence encoding this CDR3. The rearrangement joins TRBV18 to TRBJ1-1, with D unresolved. V lost 2 bases and J lost 4, with 5 bases in between. This CDR3 comprises 12 residues. CDR1 KGHSH and CDR2 LQKENI come from the germline V gene. Here the CDR3 DNA reads TGTGCCAGCTCACCAGCCGGCACTGAAGCTTTCTTT. Protein: CASSPAGTEAFF.

The CDR3 DNA is TGTGCCAGCAGCCGGGCGGGTCTAGCTTCTCCCCCCACAGATACGCAGTATTTT. This gives the protein CASSRAGLASPPTDTQYF. The J gene is TRBJ2-3, the V gene TRBV4-2, with D perhaps TRBD2 (5 bases). The CDR3 extends over 18 amino acids. Germline V lookup: CDR1 LGHNA, CDR2 YNFKEQ. V was cut by 4 bases and J by 2 bases, with 22 bases left in between.

V gene TRBV6-5 combines with J gene TRBJ2-5; 8 positions match TRBD1. Germline V gene sequence: CDR1 MNHEY, CDR2 SVGAGI. The CDR3 loop spans 15 amino acids. V trimming: 5 bases; J trimming: 4 bases; junction bases outside the gene matches: 9. CDR3 loop: CASSRLGTGAETQYF. DNA of the CDR3: TGTGCCAGCAGTCGCCTGGGGACAGGAGCAGAGACCCAGTACTTC.

V is TRBV18 and J is TRBJ1-4; the match to TRBD1 covers 7 bases. The V segment lost 3 bases and the J segment 8 bases; nucleotides outside the gene matches: 6. The CDR3 has 14 residues. Germline assignment: CDR1 KGHSH and CDR2 LQKENI. This CDR3 is CASSPFDREEKLFF. The CDR3 region has the DNA TGTGCCAGCTCACCGTTCGACAGGGAAGAAAAACTGTTTTTT.

The table lists this clone with a count of one. The genes are TRBV7-3 and TRBJ1-2; TRBD1 aligns across 8 bases. The CDR3 covers 14 residues. With 8 bases clipped from V and 5 bases from J, the junction kept 10 bases outside the gene matches. CDR1 is SGHTA and CDR2 is FQGTGA in the germline V gene. As DNA, the CDR3 is TGTGCCAGCGCTAGAGGACAGGGAGAATATGGCTACACCTTC. Protein product: CASARGQGEYGYTF. The whole variable domain, remainder taken from reference TRBV7-3 and TRBJ1-2, is GAGVSQTPSNKVTEKGKYVELRCDPISGHTALYWYRQSLGQGPEFLIYFQGTGAADDSGLPNDRFFAVRPEGSVSTLKIQRTERGDSAVYLCASARGQGEYGYTFGSGTRLTVV.

J is TRBJ1-4 and V is TRBV4-1; maybe TRBD1 (5 bases). Germline V gives CDR1 MGHRA, CDR2 YSYEKL. The CDR3 is made up of 14 amino acids. Trimming pared 6 bases from V and 4 bases from J, leaving 12 bases between. CDR3 bases: TGCGCCAGCAGGGACCGGGGGGGTAATGAAAAACTGTTTTTT. Residues: CASRDRGGNEKLFF.

This chain uses TRBV2 with TRBJ1-6; TRBD1 matches 10 bases. Losses at the gene ends were 6 bases for V and 8 bases for J; bases not matched to a gene: 4. CDR1 and CDR2 from the germline V gene are SNHLY and FYNNEI. The CDR3 contains 14 residues. The CDR3, as DNA: TGTGCCAGCAGCGCCGGGACAGGGGATTCACCCCTCCACTTT. Amino acid sequence: CASSAGTGDSPLHF.

This clone was observed a single time. The V and J genes are TRBV5-1 and TRBJ1-3, with TRBD1 as a possible D gene (5 bases). Trimming stripped 0 bases from V and 0 bases from J, with 13 bases between. From germline, CDR1 is SGHRS and CDR2 YFSETQ. The CDR3 is 17 residues long. CDR3 bases: TGCGCCAGCAGCTTGGAAACACGGGGGGGCTCTGGAAACACCATATATTTT. It translates to CASSLETRGGSGNTIYF.

The chain combines TRBV3-1 (or the pseudogene TRBV3-2) with TRBJ2-1; TRBD1 is a possible D gene (6 bases). Germline V lookup: CDR1 LGHDT, CDR2 YNNKEL (reference sequence). Deletions cut 4 bases from V and 5 bases from J, with 12 bases between. The CDR3 has 14 amino acids. CDR3 amino acids: CASSLLQGNNEQFF. In nucleotides, the CDR3 is TGTGCCAGCAGCCTACTCCAGGGGAACAATGAGCAGTTCTTC.

The DNA for the CDR3 is TGTGCCAGCAGCTTCTTAACAGGGTTGGGGCAGCCCCAGCATTTT. This codes for CASSFLTGLGQPQHF. The genes are TRBV7-8 and TRBJ1-5, with D possibly TRBD1 on 6 matching bases. Germline V gives CDR1 SGHVS, CDR2 FQNEAQ. The CDR3 spans 15 residues. Trimming took 3 bases from V and 7 from J, leaving 16 bases between them.

The V call is TRBV11-1, the J call TRBJ2-1, with TRBD2 as a possible D gene (7 bases). Trimming removed 5 bases from V and 8 bases from J, with 16 bases in between. This CDR3 has 14 residues. CDR1 SGHAT and CDR2 FQDESV come from the germline V gene (reference sequence). CDR3 coding DNA: TGTGCCAGCAGCCCTAGAGGGGGGGGCGATGAGCAGTTCTTC. Translation gives CASSPRGGGDEQFF.

The chain joins TRBV7-3 to TRBJ1-2; 10 positions match TRBD1. Per the germline V gene, CDR1 is SGHTA and CDR2 is FQGTGA. The V gene end was trimmed by 5 bases and the J gene end by 8 bases; junction bases not matched to a gene: 5. The CDR3 is 13 residues long. Written as DNA, the CDR3 is TGTGCCAGCAGCAAAGGGACAGGGGAAGGCTACACCTTC. It is translated as CASSKGTGEGYTF.

V and J are TRBV30 and TRBJ1-6; D may be TRBD1 (5 bases). CDR1 is GTSNPN, CDR2 SVGIG, per germline (reference sequence). V lost 1 base and J 0 bases, leaving 10 bases between the germline ends. The CDR3 loop spans 16 amino acids. The CDR3 is CAWSGGGSSYNSPLHF. The CDR3 DNA is TGTGCCTGGAGTGGGGGCGGGAGCTCCTATAATTCACCCCTCCACTTT.

V usage is TRBV5-1 and J usage is TRBJ1-4; D is undetermined. V was trimmed by 4 bases and J by 4 bases, leaving 14 bases between them. The CDR3 covers 15 residues. CDR1 and CDR2 (germline): SGHRS, YFSETQ. The CDR3 nucleotides are TGCGCCAGCAGCCCATGGGTCTGGAGTAATGAAAAACTGTTTTTT. This codes for CASSPWVWSNEKLFF.

This clone occurred once. CDR3 bases: TGTGCCATCAGTAGACAGGGGGCCGGGAACTATGGCTACACCTTC. Amino acids: CAISRQGAGNYGYTF. The chain has TRBV10-3 and TRBJ1-2, with TRBD1 identical over 10 bases. This CDR3 spans 15 amino acids. V shed 5 bases, J shed 2 bases, and the junction held 5 bases outside the gene matches. Germline V gene sequence: CDR1 ENHRY, CDR2 SYGVKD.

The chain uses TRBV3-1 (or the pseudogene TRBV3-2) and TRBJ2-1; D may be TRBD1 (6 bases). The CDR3 loop spans 14 amino acids. From germline, CDR1 is LGHDT and CDR2 YNNKEL (reference sequence). V was shortened by 1 base and J by 5 bases, with 9 bases between the two germline ends. The CDR3 loop reads CASSQAGVDNEQFF. The CDR3, as DNA: TGTGCCAGCAGCCAAGCAGGGGTGGACAATGAGCAGTTCTTC.

The V and J genes are TRBV18 and TRBJ1-1; TRBD1 agrees at 8 bases. The trim removed 4 bases at V and 1 base at J, leaving 2 bases unmatched. The CDR3 runs 14 residues. Looked up from germline, CDR1 is KGHSH and CDR2 is LQKENI. CDR3 nucleotide sequence: TGTGCCAGCTCACGGACAGGGAAGAACACTGAAGCTTTCTTT. Protein: CASSRTGKNTEAFF.

This clone was detected only once. The chain is built from TRBV21-1 and TRBJ1-1; TRBD1 is the table's D call and was not checked against the DNA. TRBV21-1 is a pseudogene. This CDR3 is built from 13 residues. CDR3 DNA sequence: TGTGCCAGCAGCAAACAACAGGGCGTTGGAGCTTTCTTT. It codes for CASSKQQGVGAFF.

This clone was counted a single time. This chain uses TRBV6-2 or TRBV6-3 with TRBJ2-5; 10 bases line up with TRBD2. V lost 4 bases and J lost 1; bases outside the gene matches: 9. The CDR3 sequence is 17 residues long. CDR1 MNHEY and CDR2 SVGEGT come from the germline V gene. The CDR3 reads CASSLAGGLGPQETQYF. Written as DNA, the CDR3 is TGTGCCAGCAGTTTAGCGGGGGGCCTCGGGCCCCAAGAGACCCAGTACTTC.

The J gene is TRBJ2-2, the V gene TRBV4-2; D not resolved. This CDR3 region has 16 residues. The germline V gene has CDR1 LGHNA and CDR2 YNFKEQ. The V and J ends lost 0 bases and 2 bases respectively, with 10 bases between them. DNA for the CDR3: TGTGCCAGCAGCCAAGATCAAGCCTCAAACACCGGGGAGCTGTTTTTT. This sequence encodes CASSQDQASNTGELFF.